A selection of T cell receptor beta chains follows, all from one sample in a study of T cells in Graves' hyperthyroidism and ophthalmopathy. TCRdb analysed the multiplex PCR reads with MiXCR anew, one entry per CDR3 protein. The sample shows around 280,000 distinct CDR3 sequences, about an eighth of them seen only once. Sequencing was performed on blood. The source is a woman in her thirties with Graves' hyperthyroidism that later progressed to Graves' ophthalmopathy. Each CDR3 is given with its conserved first and last residue.

J gene: TRBJ2-2; V gene: TRBV4-3; CDR3 protein: CASSQDVGWELFF
J gene: TRBJ1-5; V gene: TRBV7-2; CDR3 protein: CASSLQAGTSNQPQHF
J gene: TRBJ2-5; V gene: TRBV7-2; CDR3 protein: CASSSSGHKQETQYF
J gene: TRBJ2-7; V gene: TRBV5-8; CDR3 protein: CASSLPSRGPSEQYF
J gene: TRBJ2-2; V gene: TRBV27; CDR3 protein: CASSLWAGVETGELFF
J gene: TRBJ2-5; V gene: TRBV27; CDR3 protein: CASSPRPHIQETQYF
J gene: TRBJ1-1; V gene: TRBV4-3; CDR3 protein: CASSHTDRGLEAFF
J gene: TRBJ1-1; V gene: TRBV7-6; CDR3 protein: CASSAAQGRNTEAFF
J gene: TRBJ2-7; V gene: TRBV20-1; CDR3 protein: CSAPDRGFREQYF
J gene: TRBJ2-7; V gene: TRBV5-1; CDR3 protein: CASSLGQGAPEQYF
J gene: TRBJ2-2; V gene: TRBV27; CDR3 protein: CASSPSPGLAGGYRGTGELFF
J gene: TRBJ2-1; V gene: TRBV2; CDR3 protein: CASSEGRRPYNEQFF
J gene: TRBJ2-1; V gene: TRBV7-9; CDR3 protein: CASSETWASSYNEQFF
J gene: TRBJ2-7; V gene: TRBV3-1; CDR3 protein: CASSQAGLAWEQYF
J gene: TRBJ1-1; V gene: TRBV6-2/TRBV6-3; CDR3 protein: CASSYFRDTEAFF
J gene: TRBJ2-1; V gene: TRBV20-1; CDR3 protein: CSARGRTSGSWNEQFF
J gene: TRBJ1-1; V gene: TRBV7-9; CDR3 protein: CASSLGGHNTEAFF
J gene: TRBJ2-3; V gene: TRBV29-1; CDR3 protein: CSVRTRHTDTQYF
J gene: TRBJ1-4; V gene: TRBV10-3; CDR3 protein: CAMGTGTNEKLFF
J gene: TRBJ2-4; V gene: TRBV19; CDR3 protein: CASSMDDRLAKNIQYF
J gene: TRBJ2-3; V gene: TRBV7-8; CDR3 protein: CASSLLPDTQYF
J gene: TRBJ2-1; V gene: TRBV5-5; CDR3 protein: CASSPGRSSYNEQFF
J gene: TRBJ2-1; V gene: TRBV11-2; CDR3 protein: CASSYTSGSSYNEQFF
J gene: TRBJ1-2; V gene: TRBV7-9; CDR3 protein: CASSLAEGPGYTF
J gene: TRBJ2-7; V gene: TRBV20-1; CDR3 protein: CSSNRGDYEQYF
J gene: TRBJ2-7; V gene: TRBV13; CDR3 protein: CASRGDLGEQYF